A single sample is the source of the 29 T cell receptor beta chains below, sequenced in a study of T cell responses to AZD1222 COVID-19 vaccine. Sequenced by immunoSEQ multiplex PCR; TCRdb stores in-frame clones only, minus some. The sample has around 160,000 clones, around 90% seen once. Material: peripheral blood, obtained on day 0 of MenACWY control vaccination. The receptor source for this set is an adult in good health.

The rearrangement joins TRBV27 to TRBJ1-5; D remains unclear. Germline V gene sequence: CDR1 MNHEY, CDR2 SMNVEV (reference sequence). V lost 0 bases to trimming and J lost 11 bases, with 14 bases between them. The CDR3 covers 14 residues. In DNA form, the CDR3 reads TGTGCCAGCAGTTTATCGCTGGGCCTGGAGGCCCAGCATTTT. It specifies CASSLSLGLEAQHF.

The chain uses TRBV5-1 and TRBJ2-7; 7 nucleotides match TRBD2. The germline V gene encodes CDR1 SGHRS and CDR2 YFSETQ. J gave up 2 bases and V 2 bases, and 4 bases lay outside the gene matches. The CDR3 is 14 residues long. CDR3 region: CASSFTGTTYEQYF. In nucleotides, the CDR3 is TGCGCCAGCAGCTTTACTGGGACTACCTACGAGCAGTACTTC.

This sequence joins TRBV3-1 (or the pseudogene TRBV3-2) and TRBJ2-3; the match to TRBD2 covers 9 bases. This CDR3 region has 14 residues. J lost 6 bases, V lost 0 bases, and 1 base had no gene match. CDR1 and CDR2 from the germline V gene are LGHDT and YNNKEL (reference sequence). The CDR3 DNA is TGTGCCAGCAGCCAAGAACTAGCGGGTGATACGCAGTATTTT. Protein: CASSQELAGDTQYF.

The chain joins TRBV15 to TRBJ1-1, with D possibly TRBD1 on 5 matching bases. V was pared by 2 bases and J by 1 base, with 26 bases between. Germline values: CDR1 LNHNV, CDR2 YYDKDF (reference sequence). This CDR3 has 20 amino acids. The CDR3 sequence is CATSRSDSRQGRARNTEAFF. Here the CDR3 DNA reads TGTGCCACCAGCAGAAGTGACTCGCGGCAGGGAAGAGCCAGGAACACTGAAGCTTTCTTT. The full variable domain, completed using reference TRBV15 and TRBJ1-1, is DAMVIQNPRYQVTQFGKPVTLSCSQTLNHNVMYWYQQKSSQAPKLLFHYYDKDFNNEADTPDNFQSRRPNTSFCFLDIRSPGLGDTAMYLCATSRSDSRQGRARNTEAFFGQGTRLTVV.

The chain carries TRBV11-2 and TRBJ2-7, with 7 nucleotides matching TRBD1. The V segment lost 1 base and the J segment 9 bases; nucleotides outside the gene matches: 0. CDR1 and CDR2 from the germline V gene are SGHAT and FQNNGV. The CDR3 covers 11 residues. The CDR3 nucleotides are TGTGCCAGCAGCTTAGGGACAGGGCAGTACTTC. Its translation: CASSLGTGQYF.

The CDR3 here is CASSLGLAVHNEQFF. In DNA, the CDR3 is TGTGCCAGCAGCTTAGGACTAGCGGTCCACAATGAGCAGTTCTTC. The J gene is TRBJ2-1, the V gene TRBV7-6; 9 bases are a match to TRBD2. Germline assignment: CDR1 SGHVS and CDR2 FNYEAQ. The CDR3 covers 15 residues. With V trimmed by 1 base and J by 5 bases, 3 bases remained unmatched.

V and J are TRBV28 and TRBJ2-7, with 9 bases that match TRBD2. Trimming at V came to 6 bases and at J to 0 bases, leaving 18 bases not matched to a gene. Germline V gene data show CDR1 as MDHEN and CDR2 as SYDVKM. The CDR3 extends over 19 amino acids. CDR3 amino acids: CASSPPSIAGVSSSYEQYF. The DNA for the CDR3 is TGTGCCAGCAGCCCACCCTCCATAGCGGGAGTTTCAAGCTCCTACGAGCAGTACTTC.

V is TRBV2 and J is TRBJ2-1; D gene unclear. Per germline, CDR1 SNHLY and CDR2 FYNNEI. Trimming shortened V by 3 bases and J by 9 bases, and 9 bases separated the two germline ends. CDR3 length equals 12 residues. CDR3 nucleotides: TGTGCCAGCAGTGAGTATAGTCTTGAGCAGTTCTTC. Translated, it gives CASSEYSLEQFF.

The gene calls are TRBV30 and TRBJ1-5; D uncertain. V dropped 4 bases and J dropped 6 bases, with 13 bases sitting between them. Germline CDR1 reads GTSNPN; CDR2 reads SVGIG (reference sequence). There are 13 residues in the CDR3. CDR3 region: CAWTTSGTQPQHF. CDR3 coding DNA: TGTGCCTGGACCACGAGTGGCACTCAGCCCCAGCATTTT. The full variable domain, in which reference TRBV30 and TRBJ1-5 provide the parts outside the CDR3, is SQTIHQWPATLVQPVGSPLSLECTVEGTSNPNLYWYRQAAGRGLQLLFYSVGIGQISSEVPQNLSASRPQDRQFILSSKKLLLSDSGFYLCAWTTSGTQPQHFGDGTRLSIL.

This clone was found once. J is TRBJ1-3 and V is TRBV4-1; D is possibly TRBD1 (6 bases). Looked up from germline, CDR1 is MGHRA and CDR2 is YSYEKL. This CDR3 region has 15 residues. Trimming removed 0 bases from V and 4 bases from J, with 10 bases in between. The CDR3 DNA sequence: TGCGCCAGCAGCCAAGACGGGGGCGAAGGAAACACCATATATTTT. As protein: CASSQDGGEGNTIYF.

A few counts support this clone. The chain carries TRBV9 and TRBJ1-5; D ambiguous. The length of the CDR3 is 13 residues. Trimming took 0 bases from V and 6 from J, leaving 7 bases between them. Looked up from germline, CDR1 is SGDLS and CDR2 is YYNGEE. Written as DNA, the CDR3 is TGTGCCAGCAGCGTAGAACCGGGTCAGCCCCAGCATTTT. Protein sequence: CASSVEPGQPQHF.

The chain is built from TRBV7-9 and TRBJ1-2, with 7 bases lining up with TRBD1. V shed 3 bases and J 5 bases; nucleotides not matched to a gene: 9. The CDR3 contains 15 residues. Germline V CDR1 and CDR2: SEHNR, FQNEAQ (reference sequence). CDR3 protein: CASSLGQNRLYGYTF. CDR3 in DNA: TGTGCCAGCAGCTTGGGACAGAACCGCTTATATGGCTACACCTTC.

The CDR3 reads CASSQNRVVAFF. The CDR3 nucleotides read TGTGCCAGCAGCCAGAACAGGGTTGTGGCTTTCTTT. The V and J genes are TRBV3-1 (or the pseudogene TRBV3-2) and TRBJ1-1; a possible D gene is TRBD1 (6 bases). Germline V gene sequence: CDR1 LGHDT, CDR2 YNNKEL (reference sequence). V lost 3 bases and J 11 bases, leaving 13 bases between the germline ends. The CDR3 is made up of 12 amino acids.

This clone was counted once. The chain carries TRBV6-1 and TRBJ2-2; 10 nucleotides match TRBD1. CDR1 is MNHNS and CDR2 is SASEGT in the germline V gene. Trimming at V came to 5 bases and at J to 5 bases, leaving 8 bases not matched to a gene. This CDR3 contains 16 residues. The CDR3 reads CASSQDRGLKTGELFF. In DNA form, the CDR3 reads TGTGCCAGCAGTCAAGACAGGGGGCTAAAGACCGGGGAGCTGTTTTTT.

This chain joins TRBV10-3 and TRBJ2-7; 9 bases align to TRBD1. CDR3 length equals 14 residues. With V trimmed by 7 bases and J by 6 bases, 10 bases remained unmatched. Germline V lookup: CDR1 ENHRY, CDR2 SYGVKD. CDR3 sequence reads: CAITPGTGSGEQYF. In nucleotides, the CDR3 is TGTGCCATCACCCCTGGGACAGGGAGTGGCGAGCAGTACTTC.

The chain employs TRBV19 and TRBJ2-5; maybe TRBD2 (5 bases). This CDR3 region has 14 residues. Germline assignment: CDR1 LNHDA and CDR2 SQIVND (reference sequence). Trimming shortened V by 3 bases and J by 5 bases, and 13 bases separated the two germline ends. This CDR3 reads CASSIHGGSETQYF. The CDR3 DNA follows: TGTGCCAGTAGTATTCACGGCGGGTCGGAGACCCAGTACTTC.

The chain recombines TRBV15 with TRBJ1-1; tentative D call: TRBD1 (6 bases). The CDR3 sequence is 19 residues long. Trimming cost V 0 bases and J 7 bases, with 27 bases left between them. CDR1 is LNHNV and CDR2 is YYDKDF in the germline V gene (reference sequence). The CDR3: CATSRDFMVGGRGRNEAFF. For the CDR3, the DNA is TGTGCCACCAGCAGAGATTTCATGGTGGGGGGCAGGGGAAGGAATGAAGCTTTCTTT.

The chain is built from TRBV19 and TRBJ1-4; maybe TRBD1 (6 bases). The ends were cut back, 5 bases at V and 1 base at J, with 11 bases in the middle. CDR1 is LNHDA and CDR2 is SQIVND in the germline V gene (reference sequence). CDR3 length equals 15 residues. The DNA for the CDR3 is TGTGCCAGTAGTGGAACAGGGTTAACTAATGAAAAACTGTTTTTT. It encodes CASSGTGLTNEKLFF.

The chain links TRBV6-1 to TRBJ1-1, with D hard to call. Trimming removed 2 bases from V and 7 bases from J, with 20 bases in between. The CDR3 length is 16 residues. The germline V gene has CDR1 MNHNS and CDR2 SASEGT. CDR3 sequence (DNA): TGTGCCAGCAGTGAATTAGACTGGTCAAGGTCTTATGAAGCTTTCTTT. This encodes CASSELDWSRSYEAFF.

The chain links TRBV25-1 to TRBJ2-3, with 14 positions matching TRBD2. This CDR3 has 16 residues. Germline CDR1 reads MGHDK; CDR2 reads SYGVNS. V was pared by 6 bases and J by 6 bases, with 8 bases of the junction left unmatched. The CDR3 DNA sequence: TGTGCCAGCAGGAGGGGGACTAGCGGGAGTACGGATACGCAGTATTTT. Translating gives CASRRGTSGSTDTQYF. Together with reference TRBV25-1 and TRBJ2-3, the CDR3 gives the full variable domain: EADIYQTPRYLVIGTGKKITLECSQTMGHDKMYWYQQDPGMELHLIHYSYGVNSTEKGDLSSESTVSRIRTEHFPLTLESARPSHTSQYLCASRRGTSGSTDTQYFGPGTRLTVL.

The rearrangement links TRBV9 to TRBJ2-7; D possibly corresponds to TRBD2 (6 bases). This CDR3 has 15 amino acids. V dropped 0 bases and J dropped 2 bases, with 12 bases sitting between them. Germline CDR1 is SGDLS and CDR2 is YYNGEE. CDR3 bases: TGTGCCAGCAGCGTAGGGGTAGCGGAAACCTACGAGCAGTACTTC. It translates to CASSVGVAETYEQYF. Supplemented by reference TRBV9 and TRBJ2-7, the full variable domain reads DSGVTQTPKHLITATGQRVTLRCSPRSGDLSVYWYQQSLDQGLQFLIQYYNGEERAKGNILERFSAQQFPDLHSELNLSSLELGDSALYFCASSVGVAETYEQYFGPGTRLTVT.

The rearrangement uses TRBV6-1 and TRBJ1-5, with 9 bases lining up with TRBD1. The CDR3 contains 15 residues. In germline, CDR1 is MNHNS, CDR2 SASEGT. The junction had 3 bases not matched to a gene; V was cut back by 0 bases and J by 6 bases. This CDR3 is CASSEASTGGQPQHF. The CDR3 DNA reads TGTGCCAGCAGTGAAGCCTCGACAGGGGGTCAGCCCCAGCATTTT.

This rearrangement joins TRBV30 to TRBJ1-4; D is possibly TRBD1 (6 bases). Per germline, CDR1 GTSNPN and CDR2 SVGIG (reference sequence). V was shortened by 1 base and J by 7 bases, with 16 bases between the two germline ends. The CDR3 runs to 15 residues. CDR3 protein: CAWSGSGTMFEKLFF. The CDR3 DNA sequence: TGTGCCTGGAGTGGGTCCGGGACAATGTTTGAAAAACTGTTTTTT. The full variable domain, in which reference TRBV30 and TRBJ1-4 provide the parts outside the CDR3, is SQTIHQWPATLVQPVGSPLSLECTVEGTSNPNLYWYRQAAGRGLQLLFYSVGIGQISSEVPQNLSASRPQDRQFILSSKKLLLSDSGFYLCAWSGSGTMFEKLFFGSGTQLSVL.

The chain is built from TRBV19 and TRBJ1-5; D is undetermined. This CDR3 has 15 amino acids. Per the germline V gene, CDR1 is LNHDA and CDR2 is SQIVND (reference sequence). With 2 bases removed from V and 5 bases from J, the gap between germline ends came to 13 bases. The CDR3 region is CASSISRGFHQPQHF. DNA of the CDR3: TGTGCCAGTAGTATAAGCCGGGGTTTTCATCAGCCCCAGCATTTT. Complete variable domain (other parts from reference TRBV19 and TRBJ1-5): DGGITQSPKYLFRKEGQNVTLSCEQNLNHDAMYWYRQDPGQGLRLIYYSQIVNDFQKGDIAEGYSVSREKKESFPLTVTSAQKNPTAFYLCASSISRGFHQPQHFGDGTRLSIL.

The rearrangement links TRBV27 to TRBJ1-2; D gene ambiguous. Trimming shortened V by 5 bases and J by 4 bases, and 14 bases separated the two germline ends. This CDR3 spans 14 amino acids. The germline CDR1 and CDR2 sequences are MNHEY and SMNVEV (reference sequence). CDR3 loop: CASSPQIGGYGYTF. The CDR3 DNA reads as TGTGCCAGCAGTCCCCAAATAGGTGGCTATGGCTACACCTTC.

This rearrangement joins TRBV29-1 to TRBJ1-2; D might be TRBD1 (6 bases). Germline V gene sequence: CDR1 SQVTM, CDR2 ANQGSEA. V shed 7 bases and J shed 4 bases, with 10 bases lying between them. CDR3 length: 11 amino acids. The CDR3 DNA is TGCAGCGGCCAGGACAGCTATGGCTACACCTTC. It specifies CSGQDSYGYTF.

This clone was seen many times. The V and J genes are TRBV5-1 and TRBJ2-2; TRBD1 aligns across 8 bases. Germline loops: CDR1 SGHRS, CDR2 YFSETQ. The CDR3 totals 16 residues. The J segment lost 4 bases and the V segment lost 1 base, leaving 6 bases of the junction unmatched. CDR3 DNA: TGCGCCAGCAGCTTGTCAGGGGGCCGGGGCACCGGGGAGCTGTTTTTT. As protein: CASSLSGGRGTGELFF.

The chain combines TRBV18 with TRBJ1-5; no clear D. The germline V and J ends were trimmed by 2 bases and 4 bases, with 12 bases remaining between them. Germline V gene sequence: CDR1 KGHSH, CDR2 LQKENI. The CDR3 has 15 amino acids. The CDR3 here is CASSPFQLDNQPQHF. The DNA for the CDR3 is TGTGCCAGCTCACCATTCCAATTAGATAATCAGCCCCAGCATTTT.

This chain uses TRBV5-1 with TRBJ1-2, with 8 bases fitting TRBD1. Unmatched junction bases numbered 4, after V lost 1 base and J lost 2 bases. The length of the CDR3 is 15 residues. CDR1 and CDR2 from the germline V gene are SGHRS and YFSETQ. The CDR3 is CASSLRQGTNYGYTF. The DNA for the CDR3 is TGCGCCAGCAGCTTGAGACAGGGGACGAACTATGGCTACACCTTC.